The clone carrying this T cell receptor (beta chain) was seen many times. Antigen: not known. V gave up 5 bases and J gave up 0 bases, with 12 bases separating them. The CDR3 runs 15 residues. The authors built bulk TCR libraries by previously described methods with listed TCR primers. TCRdb reanalysed the PCR reads using MiXCR and keeps one entry per CDR3 protein. The repertoire has some 650,000 distinct CDR3 sequences, about 20% of them found once; the top ten carry roughly 0.85%. RNA fractions of 10%, 30% or 50% and roughly 18,000 to 1,000,000 sorted cells were the source of naive CD8 libraries. CD8+CD4-CCR7+CD45RA+ cells were sorted as naive CD8 T cells. This entry belongs to a study of molecular identifiers for immune sequencing clone quantification. Study results and limitations: Reportedly, one cell's Jurkat TCR RNA was detected within 1,100,000 naive CD8 cells.

This sequence joins TRBV12-3 or TRBV12-4 and TRBJ2-3; possible D gene TRBD2, 5 bases. Input material: naive CD8+ T cells from blood, with Jurkat cell RNA spiked in. Subset noted: FACS-sorted CD8+CD4-CCR7+CD45RA+ naive T cells. The TCR was taken from a human donor in good health. Some libraries in this study had Jurkat cell RNA spiked in. DNA for the CDR3: TGTGCCAGCAGTCGAGGGAGTGCTAGCACAGATACGCAGTATTTT. This sequence encodes CASSRGSASTDTQYF.